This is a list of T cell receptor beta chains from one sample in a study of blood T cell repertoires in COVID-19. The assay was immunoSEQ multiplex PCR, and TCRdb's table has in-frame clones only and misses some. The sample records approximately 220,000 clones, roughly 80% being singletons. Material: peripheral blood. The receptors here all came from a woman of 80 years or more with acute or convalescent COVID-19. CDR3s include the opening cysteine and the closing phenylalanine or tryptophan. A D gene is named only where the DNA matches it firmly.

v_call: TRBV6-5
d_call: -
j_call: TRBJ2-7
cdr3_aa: CASSSGVRHEQYF

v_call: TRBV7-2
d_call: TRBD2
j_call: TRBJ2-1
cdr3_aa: CASSLAGGPDEQFF

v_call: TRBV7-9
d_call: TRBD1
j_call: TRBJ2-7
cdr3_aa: CASSGSGTGSSYEQYF

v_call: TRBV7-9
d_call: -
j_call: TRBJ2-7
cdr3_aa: CASSSDLGRDHYEQYF

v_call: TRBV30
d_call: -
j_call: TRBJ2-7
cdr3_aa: CASSLGGEQYF

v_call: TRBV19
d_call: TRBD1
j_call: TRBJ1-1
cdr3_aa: CASSIAAQGGGTEAFF

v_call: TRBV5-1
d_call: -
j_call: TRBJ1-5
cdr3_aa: CASSVGPEFNQPQHF

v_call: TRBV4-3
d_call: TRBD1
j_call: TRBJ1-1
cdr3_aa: CASSQDVTGGRAGDTEAFF

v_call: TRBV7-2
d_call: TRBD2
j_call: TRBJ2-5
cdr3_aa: CASSLGGSGGETQYF

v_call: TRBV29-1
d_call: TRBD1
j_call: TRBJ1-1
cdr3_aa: CSVLPGTGGTEAFF

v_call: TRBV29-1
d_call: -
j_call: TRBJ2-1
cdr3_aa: CSAVQGLNEQFF

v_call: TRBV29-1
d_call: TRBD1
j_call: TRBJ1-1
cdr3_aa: CSVSDRGNTEAFF